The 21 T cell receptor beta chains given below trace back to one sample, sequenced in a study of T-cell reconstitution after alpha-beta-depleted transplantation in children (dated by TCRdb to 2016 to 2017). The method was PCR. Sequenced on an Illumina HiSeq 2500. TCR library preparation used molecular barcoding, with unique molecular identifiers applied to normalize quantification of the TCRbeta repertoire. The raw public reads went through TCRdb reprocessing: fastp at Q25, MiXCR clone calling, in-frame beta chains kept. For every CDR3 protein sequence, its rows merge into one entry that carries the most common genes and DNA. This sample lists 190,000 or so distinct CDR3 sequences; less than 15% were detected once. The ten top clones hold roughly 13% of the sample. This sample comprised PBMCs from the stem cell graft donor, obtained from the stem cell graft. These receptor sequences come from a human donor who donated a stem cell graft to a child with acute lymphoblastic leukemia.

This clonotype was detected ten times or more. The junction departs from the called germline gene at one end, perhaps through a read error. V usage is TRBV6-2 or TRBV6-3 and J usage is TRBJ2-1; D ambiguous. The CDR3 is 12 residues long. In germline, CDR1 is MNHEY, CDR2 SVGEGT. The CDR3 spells CATSGMHNEQFF. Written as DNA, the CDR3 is TGTGCCACCAGTGGGATGCACAATGAGCAGTTCTTC.

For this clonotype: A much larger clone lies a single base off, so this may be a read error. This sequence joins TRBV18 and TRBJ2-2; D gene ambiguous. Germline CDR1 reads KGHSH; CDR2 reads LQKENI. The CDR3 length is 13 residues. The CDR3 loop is CATSLANTGELFF. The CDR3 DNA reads TGTGCCACCTCACTCGCGAACACCGGGGAGCTGTTTTTT.

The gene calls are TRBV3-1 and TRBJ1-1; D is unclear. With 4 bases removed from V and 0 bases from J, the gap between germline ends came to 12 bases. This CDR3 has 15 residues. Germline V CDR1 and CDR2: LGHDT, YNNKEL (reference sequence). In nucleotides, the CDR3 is TGTGCCAGCAGCCTGGCTGGGAACATGAACACTGAAGCTTTCTTT. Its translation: CASSLAGNMNTEAFF.

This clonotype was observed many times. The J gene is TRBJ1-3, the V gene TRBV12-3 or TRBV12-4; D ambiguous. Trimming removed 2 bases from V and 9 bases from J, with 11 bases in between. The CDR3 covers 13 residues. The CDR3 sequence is CASSLWSSPTIYF. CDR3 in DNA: TGTGCCAGCAGTTTATGGAGTTCTCCCACCATATATTTT.

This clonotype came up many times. In DNA, the CDR3 is TGCAGCGTGCTCGTTGGCAATCAGCCCCAGCATTTT. Amino acids: CSVLVGNQPQHF. V and J are TRBV29-1 and TRBJ1-5; D ambiguous. The CDR3 runs 12 residues. CDR1 is SQVTM and CDR2 is ANQGSEA in the germline V gene. V was pared by 6 bases and J by 2 bases, with 8 bases between.

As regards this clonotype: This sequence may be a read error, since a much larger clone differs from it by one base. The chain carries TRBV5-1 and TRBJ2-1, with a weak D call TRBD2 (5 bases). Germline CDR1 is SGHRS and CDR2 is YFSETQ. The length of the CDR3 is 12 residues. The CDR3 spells CASSPAGNELFF. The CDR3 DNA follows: TGCGCCAGCAGCCCGGCGGGCAATGAGCTGTTCTTC. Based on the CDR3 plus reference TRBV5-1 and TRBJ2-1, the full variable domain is KAGVTQTPRYLIKTRGQQVTLSCSPISGHRSVSWYQQTPGQGLQFLFEYFSETQRNKGNFPGRFSGRQFSNSRSEMNVSTLELGDSALYLCASSPAGNELFFGPGTRLTVL.

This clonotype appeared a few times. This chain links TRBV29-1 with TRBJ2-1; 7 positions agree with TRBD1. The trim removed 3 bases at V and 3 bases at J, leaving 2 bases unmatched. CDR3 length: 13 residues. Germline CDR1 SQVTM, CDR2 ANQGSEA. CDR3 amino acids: CSVDGTDYNEQFF. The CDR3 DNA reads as TGCAGCGTTGACGGGACAGACTACAATGAGCAGTTCTTC.

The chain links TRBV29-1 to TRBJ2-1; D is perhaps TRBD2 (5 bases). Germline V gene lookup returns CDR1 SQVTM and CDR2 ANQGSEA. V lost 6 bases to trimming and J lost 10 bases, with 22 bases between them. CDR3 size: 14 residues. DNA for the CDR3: TGCAGCGTAGAACTAGTCGCGACCCCGAGGGAGCAGTTCTTC. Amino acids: CSVELVATPREQFF.

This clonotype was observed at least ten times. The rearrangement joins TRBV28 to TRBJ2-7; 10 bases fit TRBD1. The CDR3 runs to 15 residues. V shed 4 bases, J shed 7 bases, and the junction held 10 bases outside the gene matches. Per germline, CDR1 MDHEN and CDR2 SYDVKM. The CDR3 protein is CASSSHGTGAREQYF. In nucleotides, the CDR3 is TGTGCCAGCAGTTCCCACGGGACAGGGGCGCGGGAGCAGTACTTC.

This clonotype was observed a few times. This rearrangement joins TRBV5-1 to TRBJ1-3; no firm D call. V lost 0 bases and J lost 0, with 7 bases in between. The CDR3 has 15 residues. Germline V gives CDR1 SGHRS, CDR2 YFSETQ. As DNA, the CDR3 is TGCGCCAGCAGCTTGGAGGATCTCTCTGGAAACACCATATATTTT. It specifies CASSLEDLSGNTIYF.

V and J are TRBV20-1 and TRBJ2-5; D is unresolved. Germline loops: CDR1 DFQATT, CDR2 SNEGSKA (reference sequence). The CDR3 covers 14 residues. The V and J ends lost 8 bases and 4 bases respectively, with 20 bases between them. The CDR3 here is CSPREPRDGETQYF. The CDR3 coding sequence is TGCAGTCCTCGCGAGCCCAGAGATGGAGAGACCCAGTACTTC.

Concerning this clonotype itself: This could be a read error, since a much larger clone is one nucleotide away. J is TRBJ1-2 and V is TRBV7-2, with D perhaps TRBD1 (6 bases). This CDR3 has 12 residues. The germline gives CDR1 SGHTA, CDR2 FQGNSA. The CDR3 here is CASSLRGTGDTF. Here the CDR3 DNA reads TGTGCCAGCAGCTTAAGGGGGACTGGCGACACCTTC.

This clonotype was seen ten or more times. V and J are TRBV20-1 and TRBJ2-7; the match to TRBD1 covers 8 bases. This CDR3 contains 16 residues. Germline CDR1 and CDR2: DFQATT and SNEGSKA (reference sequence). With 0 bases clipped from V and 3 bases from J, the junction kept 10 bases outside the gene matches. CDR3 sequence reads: CSARDLLRQGIYEQYF. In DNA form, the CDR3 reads TGCAGTGCTAGAGATCTCTTGAGACAGGGGATCTACGAGCAGTACTTC.

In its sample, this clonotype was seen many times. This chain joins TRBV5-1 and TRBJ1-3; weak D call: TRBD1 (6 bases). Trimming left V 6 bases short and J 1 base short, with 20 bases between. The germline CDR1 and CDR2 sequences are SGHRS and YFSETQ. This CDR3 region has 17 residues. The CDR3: CASTDGGGSYSGNTIYF. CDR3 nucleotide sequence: TGCGCCAGCACCGACGGAGGGGGATCGTATTCTGGAAACACCATATATTTT.

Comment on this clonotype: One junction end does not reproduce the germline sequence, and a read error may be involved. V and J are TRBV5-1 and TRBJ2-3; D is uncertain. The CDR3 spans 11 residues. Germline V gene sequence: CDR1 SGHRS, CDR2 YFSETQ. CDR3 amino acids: CASSSADTHYF. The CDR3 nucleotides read TGCGCCAGCAGCTCGGCAGATACGCATTATTTT. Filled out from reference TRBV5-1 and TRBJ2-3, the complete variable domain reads KAGVTQTPRYLIKTRGQQVTLSCSPISGHRSVSWYQQTPGQGLQFLFEYFSETQRNKGNFPGRFSGRQFSNSRSEMNVSTLELGDSALYLCASSSADTHYFGPGTRLTVL.

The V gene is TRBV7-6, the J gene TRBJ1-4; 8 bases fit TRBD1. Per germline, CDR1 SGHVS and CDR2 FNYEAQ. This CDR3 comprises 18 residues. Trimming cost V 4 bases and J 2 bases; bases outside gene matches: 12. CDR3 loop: CASSWERDRGTTNEKLFF. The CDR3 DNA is TGTGCCAGCAGCTGGGAGCGTGACAGGGGCACTACTAATGAAAAACTGTTTTTT.

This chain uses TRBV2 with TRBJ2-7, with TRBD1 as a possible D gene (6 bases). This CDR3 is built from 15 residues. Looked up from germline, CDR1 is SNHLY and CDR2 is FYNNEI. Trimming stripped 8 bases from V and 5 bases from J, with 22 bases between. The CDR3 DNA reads TGTGCCAGCTTAGATGGTCAGGGGTCTTTTAACGAGCAGTACTTC. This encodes CASLDGQGSFNEQYF.

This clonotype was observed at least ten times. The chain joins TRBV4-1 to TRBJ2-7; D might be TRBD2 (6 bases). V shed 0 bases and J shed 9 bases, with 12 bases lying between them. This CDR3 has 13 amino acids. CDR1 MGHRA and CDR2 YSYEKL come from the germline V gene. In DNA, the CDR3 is TGCGCCAGCAGCCAAGAACTTCTCGGGGGGCAGTACTTC. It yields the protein CASSQELLGGQYF.

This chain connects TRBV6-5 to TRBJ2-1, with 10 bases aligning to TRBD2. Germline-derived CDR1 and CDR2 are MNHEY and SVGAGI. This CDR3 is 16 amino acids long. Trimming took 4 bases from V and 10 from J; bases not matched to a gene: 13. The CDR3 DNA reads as TGTGCCAGCAGTTCCAAAGCGGGAGGGCCCAACAGGGAGCAGTTCTTC. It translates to CASSSKAGGPNREQFF.

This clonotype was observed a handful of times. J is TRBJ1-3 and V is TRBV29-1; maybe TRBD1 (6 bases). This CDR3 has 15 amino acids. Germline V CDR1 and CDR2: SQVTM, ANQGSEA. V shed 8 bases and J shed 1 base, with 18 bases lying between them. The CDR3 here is CSSSERGGSGNTIYF. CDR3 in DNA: TGCAGCTCAAGCGAAAGAGGGGGATCTGGAAACACCATATATTTT.

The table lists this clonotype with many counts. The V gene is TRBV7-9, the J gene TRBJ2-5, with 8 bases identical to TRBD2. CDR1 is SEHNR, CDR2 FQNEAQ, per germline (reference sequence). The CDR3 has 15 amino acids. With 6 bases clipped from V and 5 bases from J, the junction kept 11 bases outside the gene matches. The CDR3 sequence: CASSFQRELLETQYF. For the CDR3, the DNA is TGTGCCAGCAGTTTCCAGCGGGAGCTGTTGGAGACCCAGTACTTC. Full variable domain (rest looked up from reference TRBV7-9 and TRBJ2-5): DTGVSQNPRHKITKRGQNVTFRCDPISEHNRLYWYRQTLGQGPEFLTYFQNEAQLEKSRLLSDRFSAERPKGSFSTLEIQRTEQGDSAMYLCASSFQRELLETQYFGPGTRLLVL.